This is a list of T cell receptor beta chains from one sample in a study of shared clonotypes between healthy human individuals. TCRdb's copy holds only in-frame clones and misses some; the assay was immunoSEQ multiplex PCR. The sample includes approximately 1.4 million clones, nearly 99% seen only once; the top ten take approximately 0.45%. Specimen: naive CD4+ T cells sorted from blood. Every receptor here comes from a man aged 30 to 39 in good health. The CDR3 runs from the conserved cysteine through the conserved F or W. D genes are given only for firm matches. Some rows have no size entry. The others give once, few or many, or a class for an expanded clone.

d_call: -; clone_size: -; j_call: TRBJ2-7; v_call: TRBV7-8; cdr3_aa: CASSLGLKTYEQYF; cdr3_nt: TGTGCCAGCAGCTTAGGACTAAAGACCTACGAGCAGTACTTC
d_call: -; clone_size: -; j_call: TRBJ1-1; v_call: TRBV6-5; cdr3_aa: CASSSPDLGAFF; cdr3_nt: TGTGCCAGCAGTTCGCCGGACCTCGGTGCTTTCTTT
d_call: TRBD1; clone_size: -; j_call: TRBJ2-1; v_call: TRBV4-1; cdr3_aa: CASSQESQTGSIFDEQFF; cdr3_nt: TGCGCCAGCAGCCAAGAATCTCAGACAGGGAGTATATTCGATGAGCAGTTCTTC
d_call: -; clone_size: once; j_call: TRBJ2-5; v_call: TRBV28; cdr3_aa: CASSLAGAGETQYF; cdr3_nt: TGTGCCAGCAGTTTAGCGGGGGCGGGTGAGACCCAGTACTTC
d_call: TRBD1; clone_size: -; j_call: TRBJ2-7; v_call: TRBV4-1; cdr3_aa: CASSQGLGQVYEQYF; cdr3_nt: TGCGCCAGCAGCCAAGGGTTGGGACAGGTCTACGAGCAGTACTTC
d_call: -; clone_size: -; j_call: TRBJ2-5; v_call: TRBV5-1; cdr3_aa: CASSKDGEETQYF; cdr3_nt: TGCGCCAGCAGTAAAGACGGAGAAGAGACCCAGTACTTC
d_call: -; clone_size: -; j_call: TRBJ1-1; v_call: TRBV27; cdr3_aa: CASSLRGSVEGTEAFF; cdr3_nt: TGTGCCAGCAGTTTAAGGGGGTCAGTGGAGGGCACTGAAGCTTTCTTT
d_call: -; clone_size: -; j_call: TRBJ2-3; v_call: TRBV2; cdr3_aa: CASSDPRGSDTQYF; cdr3_nt: TGTGCCAGCAGCGATCCCAGGGGTTCAGATACGCAGTATTTT
d_call: TRBD1; clone_size: -; j_call: TRBJ2-1; v_call: TRBV10-1; cdr3_aa: CASRSGQGEQFF; cdr3_nt: TGCGCCAGCAGATCGGGACAGGGGGAGCAGTTCTTC
d_call: -; clone_size: -; j_call: TRBJ2-1; v_call: TRBV29-1; cdr3_aa: CSARSLSSYNEQFF; cdr3_nt: TGCAGCGCCCGATCCCTCAGCTCCTACAATGAGCAGTTCTTC
d_call: TRBD2; clone_size: once; j_call: TRBJ2-2; v_call: TRBV7-6; cdr3_aa: CASSPLSGSISGELFF; cdr3_nt: TGTGCCAGCAGCCCCCTGAGCGGGAGTATCTCCGGGGAGCTGTTTTTT
d_call: -; clone_size: -; j_call: TRBJ1-4; v_call: TRBV28; cdr3_aa: CASSLFRDTRNEKLFF; cdr3_nt: TGTGCCAGCAGTTTATTCCGGGACACCAGAAATGAAAAACTGTTTTTT
d_call: -; clone_size: -; j_call: TRBJ1-1; v_call: TRBV10-3; cdr3_aa: CAINRVGGEAFF; cdr3_nt: TGTGCCATCAATCGGGTGGGAGGTGAAGCTTTCTTT
d_call: TRBD2; clone_size: -; j_call: TRBJ2-2; v_call: TRBV5-4; cdr3_aa: CASSLGGANTGELFF; cdr3_nt: TGTGCCAGCAGTTTGGGAGGGGCGAACACCGGGGAGCTGTTTTTT
d_call: TRBD1; clone_size: -; j_call: TRBJ2-1; v_call: TRBV11-2; cdr3_aa: CASQDRGVRNEQFF; cdr3_nt: TGTGCCAGCCAAGACAGGGGGGTACGCAATGAGCAGTTCTTC
d_call: TRBD2; clone_size: -; j_call: TRBJ2-7; v_call: TRBV27; cdr3_aa: CASKQAGDPYEQYF; cdr3_nt: TGTGCCAGCAAGCAAGCGGGAGACCCCTACGAGCAGTACTTC
d_call: TRBD1; clone_size: -; j_call: TRBJ2-7; v_call: TRBV9; cdr3_aa: CASSVEQGATYEQYF; cdr3_nt: TGTGCCAGCAGCGTAGAACAGGGGGCTACATACGAGCAGTACTTC
d_call: TRBD1; clone_size: -; j_call: TRBJ2-7; v_call: TRBV30; cdr3_aa: CAWSVDRGSISYEQYF; cdr3_nt: TGTGCCTGGAGTGTCGACAGGGGTTCCATCTCCTACGAGCAGTACTTC
d_call: -; clone_size: -; j_call: TRBJ2-1; v_call: TRBV7-9; cdr3_aa: CASSLARQPPYNEQFF; cdr3_nt: TGTGCCAGCAGCTTAGCACGACAGCCACCCTACAATGAGCAGTTCTTC
d_call: -; clone_size: -; j_call: TRBJ1-5; v_call: TRBV28; cdr3_aa: CASSFAGRSNQPQHF; cdr3_nt: TGTGCCAGCAGTTTCGCAGGGCGGAGCAATCAGCCCCAGCATTTT
d_call: TRBD1; clone_size: -; j_call: TRBJ2-6; v_call: TRBV15; cdr3_aa: CATSTGGGGANVLTF; cdr3_nt: TGTGCCACCAGCACAGGGGGCGGTGGGGCCAACGTCCTGACTTTC
d_call: -; clone_size: -; j_call: TRBJ2-1; v_call: TRBV19; cdr3_aa: CASSAYPGSVDYNEQFF; cdr3_nt: TGTGCCAGTAGTGCTTACCCCGGTAGCGTCGACTACAATGAGCAGTTCTTC
d_call: TRBD2; clone_size: -; j_call: TRBJ2-3; v_call: TRBV4-2; cdr3_aa: CASSQNSGRAQDTQYF; cdr3_nt: TGTGCCAGCAGCCAAAATAGCGGGAGGGCCCAAGATACGCAGTATTTT
d_call: -; clone_size: -; j_call: TRBJ2-7; v_call: TRBV7-6; cdr3_aa: CASSLVGGPYEQYF; cdr3_nt: TGTGCCAGCAGCTTAGTGGGGGGTCCCTACGAGCAGTACTTC
d_call: TRBD1; clone_size: -; j_call: TRBJ2-5; v_call: TRBV19; cdr3_aa: CASSLQGPAETQYF; cdr3_nt: TGTGCCAGTAGCCTACAGGGGCCTGCCGAGACCCAGTACTTC
d_call: TRBD1; clone_size: -; j_call: TRBJ1-4; v_call: TRBV19; cdr3_aa: CASSTGGTNEKLFF; cdr3_nt: TGTGCCAGTAGTACAGGGGGCACTAATGAAAAACTGTTTTTT
d_call: -; clone_size: -; j_call: TRBJ2-1; v_call: TRBV6-1; cdr3_aa: CASRRDSYNEQFF; cdr3_nt: TGTGCCAGCCGGCGGGACAGCTACAATGAGCAGTTCTTC
d_call: TRBD1; clone_size: -; j_call: TRBJ1-5; v_call: TRBV18; cdr3_aa: CASSPLPGGRSNQPQHF; cdr3_nt: TGTGCCAGCTCACCGCTCCCAGGGGGGAGAAGCAATCAGCCCCAGCATTTT
d_call: -; clone_size: -; j_call: TRBJ1-3; v_call: TRBV6-5; cdr3_aa: CASSYLNTIYF; cdr3_nt: TGTGCCAGCAGTTATTTAAACACCATATATTTT
d_call: -; clone_size: -; j_call: TRBJ2-3; v_call: TRBV2; cdr3_aa: CASTDRTSTDTQYF; cdr3_nt: TGTGCCAGCACTGATCGGACTAGCACAGATACGCAGTATTTT
d_call: -; clone_size: -; j_call: TRBJ1-2; v_call: TRBV9; cdr3_aa: CASSVSQNYGYTF; cdr3_nt: TGTGCCAGCAGCGTAAGCCAGAACTATGGCTACACCTTC
d_call: -; clone_size: -; j_call: TRBJ2-1; v_call: TRBV5-1; cdr3_aa: CASSLGFGRGEDEQFF; cdr3_nt: TGCGCCAGCAGCTTGGGGTTCGGGAGAGGTGAGGATGAGCAGTTCTTC
d_call: -; clone_size: -; j_call: TRBJ2-7; v_call: TRBV6-6; cdr3_aa: CASSTGSYEQYF; cdr3_nt: TGTGCCAGCAGTACAGGCTCCTACGAGCAGTACTTC
d_call: -; clone_size: -; j_call: TRBJ1-1; v_call: TRBV4-3; cdr3_aa: CASSQEGAAGEAFF; cdr3_nt: TGCGCCAGCAGCCAAGAAGGCGCGGCAGGCGAAGCTTTCTTT
d_call: -; clone_size: -; j_call: TRBJ1-4; v_call: TRBV15; cdr3_aa: CATRDPNEKLFF; cdr3_nt: TGTGCCACCAGGGACCCTAATGAAAAACTGTTTTTT
d_call: -; clone_size: -; j_call: TRBJ2-3; v_call: TRBV11-2; cdr3_aa: CASRGTDTQYF; cdr3_nt: TGTGCCAGCCGGGGGACAGATACGCAGTATTTT
d_call: TRBD2; clone_size: -; j_call: TRBJ2-7; v_call: TRBV28; cdr3_aa: CASRLAGGSPYEQYF; cdr3_nt: TGTGCCAGCAGACTAGCGGGAGGTTCCCCCTACGAGCAGTACTTC
d_call: -; clone_size: once; j_call: TRBJ1-3; v_call: TRBV18; cdr3_aa: CASSPGGTGNTIYF; cdr3_nt: TGTGCCAGCTCACCAGGGGGTACTGGAAACACCATATATTTT
d_call: -; clone_size: -; j_call: TRBJ2-2; v_call: TRBV18; cdr3_aa: CASSAETGELFF; cdr3_nt: TGTGCCAGCTCAGCAGAAACCGGGGAGCTGTTTTTT
d_call: -; clone_size: -; j_call: TRBJ2-1; v_call: TRBV1; cdr3_aa: CTSSQDRLAGEQFF; cdr3_nt: TGCACCAGCAGCCAAGATAGACTAGCGGGAGAGCAGTTCTTC
d_call: TRBD1; clone_size: -; j_call: TRBJ1-2; v_call: TRBV6-1; cdr3_aa: CASSADWTGEIYGYTF; cdr3_nt: TGTGCCAGCAGTGCGGATTGGACAGGGGAAATCTATGGCTACACCTTC
d_call: TRBD2; clone_size: -; j_call: TRBJ2-2; v_call: TRBV28; cdr3_aa: CASSPTAGALNTGELFF; cdr3_nt: TGTGCCAGCAGCCCCACCGCGGGAGCCTTGAACACCGGGGAGCTGTTTTTT
d_call: TRBD1; clone_size: once; j_call: TRBJ1-1; v_call: TRBV11-2; cdr3_aa: CASSLAGQLNTEAFF; cdr3_nt: TGTGCCAGCAGCTTAGCGGGACAGTTGAACACTGAAGCTTTCTTT